This T cell receptor (beta chain) came from a study of blood T cell repertoires in COVID-19. About the study: Whether acute or convalescent, the COVID-19 samples came from the United States, Italy and Spain. Nucleic acid was either cDNA or gDNA, and it came from T cells, B-cell-depleted T cells, or PBMCs.

Some clones are missing from TCRdb's copy, which holds only in-frame ones; the method was immunoSEQ multiplex PCR. This repertoire shows some 200,000 clones, 80% to 85% found once; its top ten account for 3% to 3.5%. The source of this sequence is a woman aged 30 to 39 who had recovered from COVID-19. Specimen: peripheral blood.

The CDR3 protein is CASSQTLGGYQETQYF. CDR3 nucleotides: TGTGCCAGCAGCCAAACCCTCGGAGGGTACCAAGAGACCCAGTACTTC. This rearrangement joins TRBV28 to TRBJ2-5; D possibly corresponds to TRBD2 (6 bases). CDR1 and CDR2 from the germline V gene are MDHEN and SYDVKM. This CDR3 has 16 residues. The ends were cut back, 6 bases at V and 0 bases at J, with 17 bases in the middle.